This T cell receptor (beta chain) came from a study of human T cells and chemical hapten exposure. The CDR3 covers 13 residues. V shed 8 bases, J shed 5 bases, and the junction held 5 bases outside the gene matches. From germline, CDR1 is MDHEN and CDR2 SYDVKM. As to time point: pre-sensitization, week 0. Noted treatment: therapeutic diphenylcyclopropenone sensitization with weekly scalp DPC. This clonotype was observed a handful of times. From the RACE reads, TCRdb called clonotypes with MiXCR, one entry per CDR3 protein. The sample includes more than 85,000 distinct CDR3 sequences, about 8.5% of them seen just once.

The sequence was obtained from a man aged 40-55 years with alopecia areata. Some clones in this sample may be carry-over from other donors' samples. The sample consisted of whole blood, taken in connection with sensitization to the hapten diphenylcyclopropenone (DPC). V and J are TRBV28 and TRBJ1-3; 8 bases line up with TRBD1. Written as DNA, the CDR3 is TGTGCCAGCTCTGGGACAGGAAGAAACACCATATATTTT. This gives the protein CASSGTGRNTIYF.